This TCR beta chain came from a study of OX40 agonist ivuxolimab in advanced cancers. Study observations and caveats: Expanded clones were, on average, more numerous in CD8+ T cells than in CD4+.

The CDR3 spans 13 residues. Germline V gene data show CDR1 as MGHRA and CDR2 as YSYEKL. The ends were cut back, 6 bases at V and 1 base at J, with 10 bases in the middle. Repertoires were generated with immunoSEQ multiplex PCR, while TCRdb's copy carries only in-frame clones and drops some. Altogether about 19,000 clones are present, 65% to 85% being singletons, with the ten largest covering about 56%. About this clone: Its antigen is currently unknown.

The receptor was isolated from an adult with an advanced solid tumor such as melanoma, head and neck, liver or kidney cancer. The gene calls are TRBV4-1 and TRBJ2-7; D is unclear. The sequencing used CD4+ or CD8+ T cells sorted from blood, collected in a trial of the OX40 agonist ivuxolimab. CDR3 in DNA: TGCGCCAGCAGGCCGACTGGATCCTACGAGCAGTACTTC. As protein: CASRPTGSYEQYF.